Below, 14 T cell receptor beta chains from the same sample are listed, as sequenced in a study of control samples from healthy donors and cancer patients. Method: immunoSEQ multiplex PCR; TCRdb's copy keeps in-frame clones and lacks some. The sample has under 150,000 clones, around nine tenths seen once. Sequenced sample: blood. The receptors shown here come from a man aged 25-40 years in good health.

The CDR3 nucleotides are TGTGCCGCAGCCGGCCGGGGGCCCACAGATACGCAGTATTTT. Protein: CAAAGRGPTDTQYF. The chain recombines TRBV5-4 with TRBJ2-3; D could derive from TRBD1 or TRBD2 (6 bases each). Trimming stripped 10 bases from V and 2 bases from J, with 17 bases between. Germline V lookup: CDR1 SGHNT, CDR2 YYREEE (reference sequence). The CDR3 loop spans 14 amino acids.

The rearrangement links TRBV5-8 to TRBJ2-7; 7 nucleotides align to TRBD1. The CDR3 runs 13 residues. Trimming at V came to 4 bases and at J to 4 bases, leaving 5 bases not matched to a gene. Germline V lookup: CDR1 SGHTS, CDR2 YDEGEE. CDR3 nucleotides: TGTGCCAGCAGCGAAGGGACAGTATACGAGCAGTACTTC. This sequence encodes CASSEGTVYEQYF.

The chain recombines TRBV6-5 with TRBJ2-3; D is uncertain. Trimming took off 7 bases at V and 0 bases at J, with 14 bases between the two ends. The CDR3 sequence is 15 residues long. The germline gives CDR1 MNHEY, CDR2 SVGAGI. The CDR3 DNA sequence: TGTGCCAGCATCAGCGCTCATCCTAGCACAGATACGCAGTATTTT. It translates to CASISAHPSTDTQYF.

The chain links TRBV7-2 to TRBJ2-7; D gene ambiguous. The CDR3 is 12 amino acids. With 4 bases removed from V and 2 bases from J, the gap between germline ends came to 6 bases. Germline lookup yields CDR1 SGHTA and CDR2 FQGNSA. DNA for the CDR3: TGTGCCAGCAGCTCTAGGGCCTACGAGCAGTACTTC. Translated, it gives CASSSRAYEQYF.

The chain links TRBV7-3 to TRBJ2-1; 13 nucleotides match TRBD2. This CDR3 has 18 amino acids. Per the germline V gene, CDR1 is SGHTA and CDR2 is FQGTGA. Trimming removed 0 bases from V and 7 bases from J; junction bases left unmatched: 9. CDR3 in amino acids: CASSLTGPGLAGSNEQFF. CDR3 nucleotide sequence: TGTGCCAGCAGCTTAACAGGGCCGGGACTAGCGGGGTCAAATGAGCAGTTCTTC.

The count of this clone is one. The chain is built from TRBV29-1 and TRBJ2-5; tentatively, D is TRBD2 (6 bases). The CDR3 runs 14 residues. The ends were cut back, 6 bases at V and 2 bases at J, with 16 bases in the middle. Germline V gives CDR1 SQVTM, CDR2 ANQGSEA. CDR3 in amino acids: CSVPRGTAQETQYF. The DNA for the CDR3 is TGCAGCGTCCCCCGGGGGACGGCACAAGAGACCCAGTACTTC. Supplemented by reference TRBV29-1 and TRBJ2-5, the full variable domain reads SAVISQKPSRDICQRGTSLTIQCQVDSQVTMMFWYRQQPGQSLTLIATANQGSEATYESGFVIDKFPISRPNLTFSTLTVSNMSPEDSSIYLCSVPRGTAQETQYFGPGTRLLVL.

V and J are TRBV5-1 and TRBJ1-3; D unclear. The CDR3 spans 14 residues. V gave up 0 bases and J gave up 2 bases, with 6 bases separating them. The germline CDR1 and CDR2 sequences are SGHRS and YFSETQ. Here the CDR3 reads CASSLGGTGNTIYF. The CDR3 DNA follows: TGCGCCAGCAGCTTGGGCGGGACTGGAAACACCATATATTTT.

The chain links TRBV6-5 to TRBJ1-1; D uncertain. There are 13 residues in the CDR3. Germline V gene lookup returns CDR1 MNHEY and CDR2 SVGAGI. V lost 3 bases to trimming and J lost 1 base, with 6 bases between them. The CDR3 coding sequence is TGTGCCAGCAGTTATCAGAGGAACACTGAAGCTTTCTTT. Translation gives CASSYQRNTEAFF.

V usage is TRBV12-5 and J usage is TRBJ2-2; 7 bases are a match to TRBD1. This CDR3 has 15 amino acids. V was pared by 0 bases and J by 6 bases, with 4 bases of the junction left unmatched. Germline CDR1 and CDR2: LGHNT and FRNRAP. Written as DNA, the CDR3 is TGTGCTAGTGGTTTGGTACTAGGACAGGCCGGGGAGCTGTTTTTT. Translated: CASGLVLGQAGELFF.

This chain connects TRBV5-1 to TRBJ1-1; 7 nucleotides match TRBD1. With 4 bases clipped from V and 4 bases from J, the junction kept 7 bases outside the gene matches. There are 14 residues in the CDR3. Per the germline V gene, CDR1 is SGHRS and CDR2 is YFSETQ. The CDR3 is CASSRQTGSTEAFF. The CDR3 DNA reads as TGCGCCAGCAGCAGGCAGACAGGGAGCACTGAAGCTTTCTTT. Supplemented by reference TRBV5-1 and TRBJ1-1, the full variable domain reads KAGVTQTPRYLIKTRGQQVTLSCSPISGHRSVSWYQQTPGQGLQFLFEYFSETQRNKGNFPGRFSGRQFSNSRSEMNVSTLELGDSALYLCASSRQTGSTEAFFGQGTRLTVV.

The chain carries TRBV7-9 and TRBJ1-1, with D perhaps matching TRBD1 (6 bases). V was shortened by 2 bases and J by 3 bases, with 16 bases between the two germline ends. CDR1 and CDR2 from the germline V gene are SEHNR and FQNEAQ (reference sequence). The CDR3 totals 16 residues. CDR3 protein: CASSLPARGGDTEAFF. CDR3 DNA sequence: TGTGCCAGCAGCTTACCGGCCAGGGGAGGGGACACTGAAGCTTTCTTT.

This chain connects TRBV7-3 to TRBJ2-7, with a tentative D call TRBD1 (5 bases). Germline values: CDR1 SGHTA, CDR2 FQGTGA. This CDR3 is built from 15 residues. Trimming stripped 1 base from V and 5 bases from J, with 15 bases between. For the CDR3, the DNA is TGTGCCAGCAGCTTAATCGGCAGGGATGTCGACGAGCAGTACTTC. Translating gives CASSLIGRDVDEQYF.

This sequence joins TRBV5-4 and TRBJ2-1; D may be TRBD1 or TRBD2 (6 bases each). The CDR3 sequence is 18 residues long. V gave up 0 bases and J gave up 2 bases, with 18 bases separating them. The germline CDR1 and CDR2 sequences are SGHNT and YYREEE (reference sequence). In nucleotides, the CDR3 is TGTGCCAGCAGCTTGGAGGGGGTTCAGGACTACCCCTACAATGAGCAGTTCTTC. Encoded protein: CASSLEGVQDYPYNEQFF.

The rearrangement joins TRBV11-2 to TRBJ2-3, with 11 bases identical to TRBD2. The germline V gene has CDR1 SGHAT and CDR2 FQNNGV. The CDR3 consists of 14 residues. V lost 1 base, J lost 13 bases, and 7 bases stayed unmatched. The DNA of the CDR3 is TGTGCCAGCAGCTTAGTGGCTAGCGGGAGGTGGGAGTATTTT. Amino acids: CASSLVASGRWEYF.